This TCR beta chain was obtained from a study of long-term antiretroviral therapy in people with HIV (dated by TCRdb to 2021 to 2024). About the study as a whole: Collection of the earliest samples took place about a decade ahead of the 2015 WHO recommendation for immediate ART, at a time when ART was typically delayed until CD4 counts fell. A retrospective serial study tested whether changes in peripheral blood TRB repertoire composition and diversity were associated with ART initiation and durable HIV suppression. A total of roughly 200 cryopreserved PBMC samples were contributed to the cohort by 30 adults with confirmed HIV infection, with samples collected serially over a mean of about 6 years (range 1-12). Among the 30 to 35 participants with HIV, eleven to twelve were female. No cross-contamination during QIAcube processing turned up in test extractions that ran a monoclonal T-cell line alongside more than 30 polyclonal samples. Here is what the overall study found, with its caveats: HIV repertoires had narrower CDR3 length ranges than controls, and the network structure suggested an antigen-experienced repertoire that shifted only slightly toward naive after ART. Inferences about post-ART repertoire changes are limited because no data were available on ART adherence, viral resistance or therapy changes. Owing to limited PBMC availability, only the TCR beta chain was sequenced, without alpha chain pairing. Unsorted PBMC were profiled instead of sorted CD4+ and CD8+ T cells because pre-ART samples had limited cell numbers. Expanded TRB clones identified before ART initiation dominated the repertoire at all time points, although this dominance fluctuated and declined in many PLHIV after ART. Samples dated from the mid-2000s to the late 2010s, and the ART regimens used may be less effective than current ones. Starting ART was linked to a significant rise in TRB diversity, yet even with long-term ART the diversity remained significantly lower than in transplant donor controls.

The immunoSEQ hsTCRB v3.0 assay was used at survey level resolution for TRB variable region sequencing. TRB sequencing targeted a depth of about 40,000-55,000 T-cell genomes per sample. An Illumina MiSeq with a v3 150-cycle kit was used to sequence the pooled TRB libraries. The paper's processing steps were these. Analysis of repertoires was carried out in R inside a reproducible Nextflow workflow spanning QC, data transformation and analysis. LymphoSeq2, an R package for AIRR-Seq data exploration, was used to implement custom analyses. After excluding a few samples that yielded fewer than 5000 total TRB sequences, 150 to 200 HIV repertoires remained for analysis. Among the 180 or so HIV repertoires that were kept, some 61 were collected before ART initiation and more than 120 were collected after ART initiation. Repertoires were downsampled to 5000 TRB nucleotide sequences, with summary statistics averaged over 100 downsampling iterations. Only TRB sequences with CDR3 regions of at least seven amino acids were retained for analysis. Diversity was measured with a Shannon entropy-derived clonality score and the Gini coefficient. In the repertoire networks, any two of the top 5000 CDR3 amino acid sequences were linked whenever the two sequences differed by an edit distance of one. Antigen specificity groups and MHC restriction were predicted for TRB CDR3 amino acid sequences with GLIPH2. To flag known associations with CMV, EBV, HIV or tissue antigens, CDR3 amino acid sequences were compared against VDJdb and McPAS-TCR. Pre-ART, post-ART and control groups were compared with Wilcoxon signed-rank tests and Holm-Bonferroni correction. The source is immuneACCESS, and TCRdb retained only in-frame sequences with V and J called. Part of the clones is not carried over; for the studies checked, unresolved V genes explain less than half of this, and the remainder is unexplained. D and trimming come from the DNA, and the V and J calls and clone size come from that table. The sample table holds 25,000 to 30,000 clones, of which 85% to 90% were seen once. The ten top clones hold about 5% of the sample.

Participants were included only if at least one PBMC sample before ART initiation and at least two post-ART samples were available. Treatment was received in the United States of America by all participants with HIV. Before DNA extraction, cryopreserved samples of roughly 0.85-11 million PBMC were thawed and then washed. At the time of the earliest PBMC sample, participants with HIV were aged between about 20 and 54 years. PBMC samples from each participant spanned 1-4 timepoints before ART initiation and 2-8 timepoints after ART initiation, with a median of 7 samples. Serial HIV viral load, CD4+ T-cell count, ART history and demographic data were obtained for every participant. Genomic DNA was extracted from unsorted PBMC with a Qiagen kit on a QIAcube, processed in batches of 12 samples. Details on this clone: Its antigen remains undetermined. The junction does not match germline at one end; this may be a read error.

This TCR was recovered from a woman aged 25-40 years with HIV. Specimen: unsorted PBMCs, collected 0.8 years after starting antiretroviral therapy.

The CDR3 region reads CASSPLGQVYFF. The nucleotides read TGTGCCAGCTCACCTTTAGGACAGGTCTACTTCTTC. The sequence is built from TRBV18 and TRBJ2-4, and TRBD1 matches 7 of the central bases. Per the germline V gene, KGHSH is the CDR1 and LQKENI is the CDR2. The CDR3 sequence holds 12 residues, the cysteine and phenylalanine included. Only the CDR3 DNA is retained, 36 bases long and in frame from the first base. Supplemented by the reference TRBV18 and TRBJ2-4 proteins around the CDR3, the complete variable domain is NAGVMQNPRHLVRRRGQEARLRCSPMKGHSHVYWYRQLPEEGLKFMVYLQKENIIDESGMPKERFSAEFPKEGPSILRIQQVVRGDSAAYFCASSPLGQVYFFGAGTRLSVL.